Reported below is one T cell receptor beta chain. This sample stems from a study of cytomegalovirus exposure and HLA in healthy donors. Study details: About 200 million T cells yielded over 90 million unique TCR beta sequences in earlier analysis. HLA-typed donors were the source of about 81 million unique TCRs held in an early data release.

Primers for the PCR totalled 60 Vbeta and 13 Jbeta. The table came from immunoSEQ multiplex PCR; TCRdb's copy has only in-frame clones and leaves some out. The profile covers 60,000 to 75,000 clones, with approximately 73% appearing a single time and 5.4% taken by the ten largest. Sequences were obtained from PBMCs. This receptor was obtained from a man between 45 and 60 years old in good health and CMV-seronegative.

CDR3 loop: CASSQEGARWEQYF. In DNA, the CDR3 is TGCGCCAGCAGCCAAGAGGGGGCGCGATGGGAGCAGTACTTC. The rearrangement links TRBV5-1 to TRBJ2-7, with 7 bases matching TRBD1. The CDR3 covers 14 residues. V trimming: 4 bases; J trimming: 7 bases; junction bases outside the gene matches: 11. Germline loops: CDR1 SGHRS, CDR2 YFSETQ.